Reported below is one T cell receptor beta chain. The CDR3 loop spans 16 amino acids. The trim removed 1 base at V and 7 bases at J, leaving 10 bases unmatched. Germline assignment: CDR1 LGHDT and CDR2 YNNKEL (reference sequence). The sample is drawn from a study of blood T cell repertoires in COVID-19. Study summary: From the United States, Italy and Spain came samples of acute and convalescent COVID-19.

TCRdb keeps only in-frame clones here, not all; method: immunoSEQ multiplex PCR. The table lists about 440,000 clones, more than 70% of them singletons, with 10% to 15% in the top ten. The sample was peripheral blood. The chain recombines TRBV3-1 (or the pseudogene TRBV3-2) with TRBJ1-2; 9 bases fit TRBD1. The receptor comes from a woman between 50 and 59 years old with COVID-19, enrolled during active disease. CDR3: CASSQGDRAMLSGYTF. The CDR3 DNA sequence: TGTGCCAGCAGCCAAGGGGACAGGGCTATGTTGAGTGGCTACACCTTC.